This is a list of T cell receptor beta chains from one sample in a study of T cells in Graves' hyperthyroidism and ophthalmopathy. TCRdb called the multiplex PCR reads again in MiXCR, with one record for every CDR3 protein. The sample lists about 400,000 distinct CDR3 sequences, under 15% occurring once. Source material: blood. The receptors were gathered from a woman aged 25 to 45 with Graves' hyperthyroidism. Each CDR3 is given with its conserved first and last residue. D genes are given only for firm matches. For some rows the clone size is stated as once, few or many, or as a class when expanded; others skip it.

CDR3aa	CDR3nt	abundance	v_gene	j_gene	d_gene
CASSLWERGDDEQFF	TGTGCCAGCAGTTTATGGGAAAGGGGTGATGATGAGCAGTTCTTC	many	TRBV12-3/TRBV12-4	TRBJ2-1	.
CASSLGVSGNTEAFF	TGTGCCAGCAGCTTAGGGGTCTCGGGGAACACTGAAGCTTTCTTT	few	TRBV11-2	TRBJ1-1	.
CASSLEGMGAFF	TGTGCCAGCAGCCTGGAGGGGATGGGGGCTTTCTTT	few	TRBV3-1	TRBJ1-1	.
CSAKKSLAVNEQYF	TGCAGTGCTAAAAAGAGTCTAGCGGTAAACGAGCAGTACTTC	many	TRBV20-1	TRBJ2-7	TRBD2
CATSRDREAGELFF	TGTGCCACCAGCAGGGACAGGGAGGCCGGGGAGCTGTTTTTT	.	TRBV15	TRBJ2-2	TRBD1
CSVPGEGVPDTQYF	TGCAGCGTTCCGGGGGAGGGAGTCCCAGATACGCAGTATTTT	.	TRBV29-1	TRBJ2-3	TRBD2
CASSFSSSHNEQFF	TGTGCCAGCAGTTTTTCATCTTCCCATAATGAGCAGTTCTTC	many	TRBV28	TRBJ2-1	.
CASSLEGQGNQPQHF	TGTGCCAGCAGTTTAGAAGGACAGGGCAATCAGCCCCAGCATTTT	many	TRBV27	TRBJ1-5	TRBD1
CASSIGQNRTRWGNEQFF	TGTGCCAGTAGTATAGGCCAGAACCGGACTAGATGGGGCAATGAGCAGTTCTTC	many	TRBV19	TRBJ2-1	TRBD2
CASCLTGGNTEAFF	TGTGCCAGCTGCCTGACAGGGGGGAACACTGAAGCTTTCTTT	many	TRBV28	TRBJ1-1	TRBD1
CAISGDRGYYGYTF	TGTGCCATCAGCGGGGACAGGGGCTACTATGGCTACACCTTC	many	TRBV10-3	TRBJ1-2	TRBD1
CASSLGRTSGETQYF	TGCGCCAGCAGCTTGGGACGAACTAGCGGAGAGACCCAGTACTTC	many	TRBV5-1	TRBJ2-5	TRBD2
CSARLPRVGVTNTGELFF	TGCAGTGCTAGATTGCCACGTGTAGGGGTGACGAACACCGGGGAGCTGTTTTTT	few	TRBV20-1	TRBJ2-2	.
CASSVVASTRGINTGELFF	TGTGCCAGCAGCGTAGTGGCGTCTACCCGGGGCATTAACACCGGGGAGCTGTTTTTT	few	TRBV9	TRBJ2-2	.
CASSRTALSYSNQPQHF	TGTGCCAGTAGTAGGACAGCTCTTTCTTATAGCAATCAGCCCCAGCATTTT	few	TRBV19	TRBJ1-5	.
CSASGQGNSYNEQFF	TGCAGTGCTAGCGGTCAGGGGAACTCCTACAATGAGCAGTTCTTC	many	TRBV20-1	TRBJ2-1	.
CSARSWGNSGTEAFF	TGCAGTGCTAGATCGTGGGGGAATTCTGGCACTGAAGCTTTCTTT	few	TRBV20-1	TRBJ1-1	.
CSATLRGGAQPQHF	TGCAGTGCTACCCTGAGAGGGGGCGCTCAGCCCCAGCATTTT	.	TRBV20-1	TRBJ1-5	TRBD1
CASSRQGWNEQYF	TGTGCCAGCAGCCGACAGGGGTGGAACGAGCAGTACTTC	many	TRBV6-1	TRBJ2-7	TRBD1
CASSATVGEQFF	TGTGCCAGCAGTGCCACGGTCGGTGAGCAGTTCTTC	.	TRBV28	TRBJ2-1	.
CASSRSGGGDEQYF	TGTGCCAGCAGCCGATCGGGAGGGGGAGACGAGCAGTACTTC	many	TRBV7-9	TRBJ2-7	TRBD2
CASRQGVGTGELFF	TGTGCCAGTAGACAGGGGGTCGGAACCGGGGAGCTGTTTTTT	few	TRBV30	TRBJ2-2	TRBD1
CASSLVRDSSYEQYF	TGTGCCAGCAGTTTAGTTAGGGACAGCTCCTACGAGCAGTACTTC	many	TRBV27	TRBJ2-7	TRBD1
CASSLTSGNRYEQFF	TGTGCCAGCAGCCTGACTAGCGGAAATAGGTATGAGCAGTTCTTC	.	TRBV3-1	TRBJ2-1	TRBD2
CATEIGTGNEQYF	TGTGCCACCGAAATAGGGACAGGGAATGAGCAGTACTTC	many	TRBV10-3	TRBJ2-7	TRBD1
CASNYSTGARDEQFF	TGTGCCAGCAATTACTCGACAGGGGCTAGGGATGAGCAGTTCTTC	.	TRBV6-2/TRBV6-3	TRBJ2-1	TRBD1
CASSQRDSEAFF	TGTGCCAGCAGCCAGAGGGACAGCGAAGCTTTCTTT	many	TRBV3-1	TRBJ1-1	TRBD1
CASSLDSGGEQYF	TGTGCCAGCAGCTTAGATTCGGGCGGAGAGCAGTACTTC	many	TRBV11-3	TRBJ2-7	.
CASSLDHRGYYGYTF	TGTGCCAGCAGCTTAGACCACAGGGGATACTATGGCTACACCTTC	many	TRBV7-8	TRBJ1-2	TRBD1
CSARAYGYTF	TGCAGTGCTAGAGCTTATGGCTACACCTTC	.	TRBV20-1	TRBJ1-2	.
CAGSSSGRATGELFF	TGTGCCGGGTCCTCAAGCGGGAGGGCGACCGGGGAGCTGTTTTTT	.	TRBV28	TRBJ2-2	TRBD2